What follows is one T cell receptor beta chain and its context. Its specificity is unknown. Unique molecular identifiers were present on the cDNA, which also gained a universal primer site by template switching. TCRdb re-called the 5' RACE reads with MiXCR, one entry per CDR3 protein. Found here are hundreds of thousands of distinct CDR3 sequences, 21% of them singletons; the top ten hold 4% to 5.5%. The germline gives CDR1 DFQATT, CDR2 SNEGSKA (reference sequence). V was pared by 1 base and J by 10 bases, with 23 bases between. The CDR3 extends over 16 amino acids. The entry originates in a study of identical twins. Study observations and caveats: The more abundant beta clonotypes in cord blood had fewer insertions, and memory repertoires did not show this.

The same sample was also used in a study of T cells expressing NK-cell markers. That publication notes: These clonotypes also led the CD3+CD56-NKG2C+ fraction in several donors.

J is TRBJ2-1 and V is TRBV20-1; D perhaps matches TRBD1 (5 bases). The specimen was PBMCs. The sequence was obtained from a woman under 30 in good health. CDR3 residues: CSARARLRTPEWEQFF. The CDR3 DNA is TGCAGTGCTAGAGCCCGCTTGCGGACACCCGAGTGGGAGCAGTTCTTC.